The present entry profiles one TCR beta chain with its context. Its antigen is unknown. The sample holds no much larger clone one base away, and base qualities are not on file. This entry comes from a study of OX40 agonist ivuxolimab in advanced cancers. With regard to the full study: Ivuxolimab, which targeted the costimulatory receptor OX40 (CD134), was an agonistic, fully human IgG2 monoclonal antibody. Intravenous ivuxolimab was administered to patients every 2 weeks at six dose levels: 0.01, 0.1, 0.3, 1.5, 3 and 10 mg/kg. Among the approximately 50 dose-escalation patients, some 20 had hepatocellular carcinoma, approximately 15 melanoma, 9 renal cell carcinoma and 9 head and neck cancer. A male proportion of under 85% and a mean age of approximately 58 years, ranging from roughly 23 to 85, were recorded for the dose-escalation cohort. Prior anti-PD-1, anti-PD-L1 or anti-CTLA-4 therapy was permitted, and roughly two fifths of dose-escalation patients had received checkpoint inhibitors. Partial responses occurred in three dose-escalation patients, of whom one had hepatocellular carcinoma and two had cutaneous melanoma. Peripheral TCRbeta sequencing was intended to test whether TCR sequence diversity was altered and clonal T-cell expansion was caused by ivuxolimab. The paper describes the monotherapy dose-escalation part (N ≈ 51 patients) of the phase I trial of ivuxolimab.

Patients with a history of autoimmune disease or receiving systemic immunosuppression were excluded from the trial. Peripheral blood for TCR sequencing was collected from all dose cohorts at baseline, on cycle 4 day 1, and on cycle 7 day 1. Samples came from an open-label, multicenter, first-in-human phase I dose-escalation trial of ivuxolimab. The trial enrolled adults with locally advanced or metastatic head and neck squamous cell, hepatocellular, melanoma or renal cell carcinoma. Before TCR sequencing, CD4+ and CD8+ T cells were separately sorted from peripheral blood. Genomic DNA was isolated from the sorted cells so that the TCRbeta CDR3 region could be sequenced. The immunoSEQ Assay was used to sequence the TCRbeta CDR3 regions. The immuneACCESS repertoire file appears here via TCRdb, limited to in-frame rearrangements. These files lack a portion of the clones; in checked studies, under half of the deficit traces to unresolved V genes, and the cause of the others is not known. The sample contains 71,000 or so clones, 80% to 90% of them found a single time. The ten largest clones add up to approximately 5% of the sample.

CDR1 and CDR2 (MNHEY, SMNVEV) derive from the germline V gene (reference sequence). V is reduced by 6 bases and J by 7 bases, leaving a spacing of 16 bases between them. From its cysteine to its phenylalanine, the CDR3 spans 15 amino acids. This entry keeps only the CDR3 DNA: 45 bases, framed from base 1. Here is what the overall study found, with its caveats: Clonal expansion of both CD4+ and CD8+ blood T cells was observed from baseline to week 6 at doses 0.1 to 3.0 mg/kg. Which antigens the clonally expanded peripheral T cells were specific for was not determined. After ivuxolimab, CD8+ T cells had more expanded clones than CD4+ T cells on average. In the 0.1-3.0 mg/kg groups, partial responders were among the patients with the lowest normalized peripheral clonal expansion, particularly in CD8+ T cells. Low levels of normalized T-cell clonal expansion were also seen in some patients who did not respond.

Source: CD4+ or CD8+ T cells sorted from blood, taken in a trial of the OX40 agonist ivuxolimab. The source is an adult with an advanced solid tumor such as melanoma, head and neck, liver or kidney cancer. The rearrangement combines TRBV27 with TRBJ1-6, with a tentative D gene TRBD1 over 5 matching bases. The DNA sequence is as follows: TGTGCCAGCAGCCGAACAGGACACGGAAATTCACCCCTCCACTTT. Translated, it gives CASSRTGHGNSPLHF.